This T cell receptor beta chain was found in a study of shared clonotypes between healthy human individuals. Method: immunoSEQ multiplex PCR; TCRdb's copy keeps in-frame clones and lacks some. The sample holds more than 450,000 clones, roughly 78% seen once. This clone was recorded a few times. This clonotype was obtained from a woman in her thirties or forties in good health. Some clones in this sample may be carry-over from other donors' samples. The sequenced sample was PBMCs.

The CDR3 protein is CASSVGGQGKKAFF. The CDR3, as DNA: TGTGCCAGCAGCGTAGGGGGACAGGGAAAAAAAGCTTTCTTT. V is TRBV9 and J is TRBJ1-1; 9 bases are a match to TRBD1. The CDR3 extends over 14 amino acids. V was pared by 0 bases and J by 9 bases, with 6 bases of the junction left unmatched. The germline gives CDR1 SGDLS, CDR2 YYNGEE.